The T cell receptor beta chain described here comes from a study of cytomegalovirus exposure and HLA in healthy donors. The V gene end was trimmed by 1 base and the J gene end by 0 bases; junction bases not matched to a gene: 16. Germline assignment: CDR1 SGDLS and CDR2 YYNGEE. The CDR3 has 20 amino acids. Produced via immunoSEQ multiplex PCR; TCRdb's table is partial and in-frame only. The profile shows about 130,000 clones, approximately 84% of them singletons. The sequencing sample was made of PBMCs. This receptor was taken from a man in his thirties or forties in good health and CMV-seropositive. The genes are TRBV9 and TRBJ2-3; 8 bases fit TRBD2. The CDR3 protein is CASSVKGPGERGRSTDTQYF. CDR3 in DNA: TGTGCCAGCAGCGTAAAGGGGCCGGGGGAGCGGGGGAGAAGCACAGATACGCAGTATTTT. Variable domain in full (rest from reference TRBV9 and TRBJ2-3): DSGVTQTPKHLITATGQRVTLRCSPRSGDLSVYWYQQSLDQGLQFLIQYYNGEERAKGNILERFSAQQFPDLHSELNLSSLELGDSALYFCASSVKGPGERGRSTDTQYFGPGTRLTVL.